A single sample is the source of the 8 T cell receptor beta chains below, sequenced in a study of CD8 T cells in Susac syndrome. An amount of RNA that ranged from about 0.45 to 1 ug was reverse transcribed with random hexamers. MiXCR, applied by TCRdb to the immunoSEQ multiplex PCR reads, yields one record per CDR3 protein. The sample contains around 120,000 distinct CDR3 sequences, about 95% of which appear only once. The source material was CD4+ T cells from PBMCs. The receptors were sampled from a human donor with multiple sclerosis.

The chain employs TRBV30 and TRBJ1-1; D may be TRBD1 (6 bases). Germline CDR1 GTSNPN, CDR2 SVGIG (reference sequence). V was pared by 4 bases and J by 5 bases, with 14 bases between. The CDR3 has 13 amino acids. The CDR3 reads CAWMRQVRTEAFF. The CDR3 DNA is TGTGCCTGGATGAGACAGGTGAGGACTGAAGCTTTCTTT.

The V gene is TRBV30, the J gene TRBJ1-2, with TRBD1 as a possible D gene (5 bases). This CDR3 is 12 amino acids long. The germline V and J ends were trimmed by 8 bases and 4 bases, with 14 bases remaining between them. CDR1 is GTSNPN, CDR2 SVGIG, per germline (reference sequence). The CDR3 DNA reads as TGTGCCGGCAAACAGGTGTTCTATGGCTACACCTTC. Its protein product is CAGKQVFYGYTF.

V usage is TRBV20-1 and J usage is TRBJ2-5, with D perhaps assigned TRBD1 or TRBD2 (6 bases each). This CDR3 is built from 13 residues. Trimming removed 5 bases from V and 1 base from J, with 11 bases in between. Germline V lookup: CDR1 DFQATT, CDR2 SNEGSKA (reference sequence). CDR3 sequence (DNA): TGCAGTGCTCCCGGAGGGGGCCAAGAGACCCAGTACTTC. Protein: CSAPGGGQETQYF.

V and J are TRBV4-1 and TRBJ2-1; 11 bases agree with TRBD2. V lost 1 base and J lost 3; bases outside the gene matches: 8. The germline V gene encodes CDR1 MGHRA and CDR2 YSYEKL. This CDR3 spans 18 amino acids. CDR3 residues: CASSQGLGTSGFYNEQFF. The DNA for the CDR3 is TGCGCCAGCAGCCAAGGGTTGGGGACTAGCGGATTCTACAATGAGCAGTTCTTC.

This sequence joins TRBV3-1 and TRBJ2-6; D ambiguous. The germline V gene encodes CDR1 LGHDT and CDR2 YNNKEL (reference sequence). CDR3 length: 14 amino acids. V shed 3 bases and J shed 4 bases, with 7 bases lying between them. The CDR3 loop is CASSQPPGANVLTF. As DNA, the CDR3 is TGTGCCAGCAGCCAGCCTCCGGGGGCCAACGTCCTGACTTTC.

The chain links TRBV5-1 to TRBJ1-5; D call uncertain. Trimming left V 4 bases short and J 0 bases short, with 11 bases between. The CDR3 runs 15 residues. Germline lookup yields CDR1 SGHRS and CDR2 YFSETQ. The CDR3 region is CASSPDGYSNQPQHF. CDR3 in DNA: TGCGCCAGCAGCCCCGACGGGTATAGCAATCAGCCCCAGCATTTT.

This sequence joins TRBV13 and TRBJ2-5; 9 bases fit TRBD1. Germline CDR1 reads PRHDT; CDR2 reads FYEKMQ (reference sequence). This CDR3 comprises 17 residues. The V and J ends lost 5 bases and 2 bases, in that order; junction bases with no gene match: 12. Here the CDR3 reads CASSTRPGTGTQETQYF. CDR3 sequence (DNA): TGTGCCAGCAGCACTCGTCCCGGGACAGGGACACAAGAGACCCAGTACTTC.

This chain joins TRBV30 and TRBJ1-2; 9 bases map to TRBD1. V lost 3 bases and J lost 2; bases outside the gene matches: 4. Germline V gives CDR1 GTSNPN, CDR2 SVGIG (reference sequence). This CDR3 is built from 14 residues. The CDR3 sequence: CAWSRTGANYGYTF. DNA for the CDR3: TGTGCCTGGAGCAGGACAGGGGCCAACTATGGCTACACCTTC.